This T cell receptor (beta chain) was recovered during a study of read filtering for tumor transcriptome and immune sequencing. This clonotype appeared many times. Germline V lookup: CDR1 SNHLY, CDR2 FYNNEI. V was pared by 7 bases and J by 0 bases, with 10 bases between. The CDR3 is 14 amino acids. From about 400 ng of RNA, a library with molecular barcoded alpha/delta and beta/gamma adaptors was made. MiXCR, run by TCRdb on the reads, gives a single entry per CDR3 protein. Counted here are 85,000 to 100,000 distinct CDR3 sequences, 20% to 25% occurring once; the ten biggest clones make up 11%. The sequencing sample was made of a population of CD138-negative cells sorted from bone marrow. The TCR was taken from a donor at least 40 years old with multiple myeloma. The rearrangement joins TRBV2 to TRBJ2-1, with D hard to call. In DNA, the CDR3 is TGTGCCAGCAACGAGTTGAGCTCCTACAATGAGCAGTTCTTC. Translation gives CASNELSSYNEQFF.